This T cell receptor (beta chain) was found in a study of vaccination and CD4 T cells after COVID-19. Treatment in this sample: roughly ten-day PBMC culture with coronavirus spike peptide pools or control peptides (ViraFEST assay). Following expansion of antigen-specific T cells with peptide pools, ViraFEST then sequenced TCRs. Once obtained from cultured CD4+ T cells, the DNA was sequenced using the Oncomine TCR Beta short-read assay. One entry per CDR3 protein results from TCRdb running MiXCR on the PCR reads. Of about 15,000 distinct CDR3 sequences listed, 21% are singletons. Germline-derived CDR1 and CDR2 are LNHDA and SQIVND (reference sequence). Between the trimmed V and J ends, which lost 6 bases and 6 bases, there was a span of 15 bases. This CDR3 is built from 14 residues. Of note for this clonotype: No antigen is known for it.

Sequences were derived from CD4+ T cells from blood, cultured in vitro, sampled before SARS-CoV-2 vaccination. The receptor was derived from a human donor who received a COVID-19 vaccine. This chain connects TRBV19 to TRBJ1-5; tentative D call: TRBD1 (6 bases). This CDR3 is CASSRYGGGQPQHF. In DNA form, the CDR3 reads TGTGCCAGTAGCCGTTATGGGGGCGGTCAGCCCCAGCATTTT.